Listed below are T cell receptor beta chains from one sample, sequenced in a study of human T cells and chemical hapten exposure. Via MiXCR, TCRdb re-called the RACE reads, giving one row per CDR3 protein. Seen here are approximately 320,000 distinct CDR3 sequences, 4.5% to 5.5% observed once, and the top ten hold more than 8%. This specimen consisted of whole blood, obtained in connection with sensitization to the hapten diphenylcyclopropenone (DPC). The source is a woman under 30 with alopecia areata. Some clones in this sample may be carry-over from other donors' samples. The CDR3 runs from the conserved cysteine through the conserved F or W. Each record gives: clone size, J gene, V gene, D gene, CDR3 protein, CDR3 DNA. A D gene is named only where the DNA matches it firmly. Clone size is stated in some rows and not others, as once, few, many or a class when expanded.

few TRBJ1-3 TRBV12-3/TRBV12-4 - CASSRKTGNTIYF TGTGCCAGCTCTCGGAAGACTGGAAACACCATATATTTT
many TRBJ1-1 TRBV20-1 - CSAMWGDLEAFF TGCAGTGCTATGTGGGGGGACCTTGAAGCTTTCTTT
many TRBJ1-3 TRBV4-2 TRBD1 CASSGTTGDWVTGNTIYF TGTGCCAGCAGCGGGACGACAGGGGATTGGGTAACTGGAAACACCATATATTTT
- TRBJ1-5 TRBV11-2 - CASSLGLGGEPQHF TGTGCCAGCAGCTTAGGGTTGGGAGGGGAGCCCCAGCATTTT
- TRBJ2-7 TRBV20-1 - CSAKSRTYEQYF TGCAGTGCTAAATCAAGAACCTACGAGCAGTACTTC
- TRBJ1-2 TRBV6-5 - CASTRGSYGYTF TGTGCCAGCACGCGGGGCAGCTATGGCTACACCTTC
many TRBJ1-5 TRBV29-1 - CSVGGNQPQHF TGCAGCGTTGGCGGGAATCAGCCCCAGCATTTT
few TRBJ1-5 TRBV6-1 TRBD1 CASSEGGTGGIKPQHF TGTGCCAGCAGTGAAGGGGGGACAGGGGGCATTAAGCCCCAGCATTTT
few TRBJ1-6 TRBV9 TRBD1 CASTRGTGVNSPLHF TGTGCCAGCACACGAGGGACAGGGGTTAATTCACCCCTCCACTTT
few TRBJ1-1 TRBV6-6 TRBD1 CASIGQGGTEAFF TGTGCCAGCATAGGACAGGGAGGGACTGAAGCTTTCTTT
many TRBJ2-4 TRBV5-1 TRBD1 CASSLQTGGGVGNIQYF TGCGCCAGCAGCTTACAGACAGGGGGCGGAGTAGGAAACATTCAGTACTTC
few TRBJ1-2 TRBV20-1 - CSARGNRLGYTF TGCAGTGCTAGAGGAAACAGGTTGGGCTACACCTTC
few TRBJ1-4 TRBV13 TRBD1 CASSRQGSKEKLFF TGTGCCAGCAGCCGACAGGGCAGTAAGGAAAAACTGTTTTTT
- TRBJ2-2 TRBV12-3/TRBV12-4 - CASSSGETGELFF TGTGCCAGCAGTTCAGGGGAAACCGGGGAGCTGTTTTTT
- TRBJ1-4 TRBV9 - CASSGRQGSTNEKLFF TGTGCCAGCAGCGGGCGGCAGGGCTCAACTAATGAAAAACTGTTTTTT
few TRBJ2-5 TRBV7-2 TRBD2 CASSLGFTSGGETQYF TGTGCCAGCAGCTTAGGGTTCACTAGCGGAGGAGAGACCCAGTACTTC
- TRBJ2-1 TRBV12-3/TRBV12-4 TRBD2 CASSLGFRGVEQFF TGTGCCAGCAGTTTAGGGTTTCGGGGGGTGGAGCAGTTCTTC
few TRBJ2-6 TRBV10-3 TRBD1 CAIRQGGTGANVLTF TGTGCCATTAGACAGGGGGGGACTGGGGCCAACGTCCTGACTTTC
many TRBJ2-7 TRBV6-1 TRBD1 CASSGQDRVTYEQYF TGTGCCAGCAGTGGGCAAGACAGGGTAACCTACGAGCAGTACTTC
few TRBJ1-6 TRBV6-5 - CASSPTGGTGNSPLHF TGTGCCAGCAGCCCTACTGGGGGGACTGGGAATTCACCCCTCCACTTT
few TRBJ1-4 TRBV2 - CASTGRDNEKLFF TGTGCCAGCACTGGCAGAGATAATGAAAAACTGTTTTTT
few TRBJ1-1 TRBV9 - CASSVAGRATEAFF TGTGCCAGCAGCGTAGCTGGGCGGGCCACTGAAGCTTTCTTT
- TRBJ2-5 TRBV12-3/TRBV12-4 - CASSFRDSERLYQETQYF TGTGCCAGCAGTTTTCGTGACAGCGAGAGGTTATATCAAGAGACCCAGTACTTC
many TRBJ2-5 TRBV10-3 TRBD1 CAISDVGQGEEETQYF TGTGCCATCAGTGACGTAGGACAGGGGGAGGAAGAGACCCAGTACTTC
- TRBJ1-1 TRBV10-3 - CAITQGLNTEAFF TGTGCCATTACCCAGGGGTTGAACACTGAAGCTTTCTTT
many TRBJ2-3 TRBV5-6 TRBD1 CASSFYRDRGQKDTQYF TGTGCCAGCAGCTTCTACCGGGACAGGGGGCAGAAAGATACGCAGTATTTT
- TRBJ2-6 TRBV20-1 - CSAIAGSGANVLTF TGCAGTGCTATCGCGGGATCTGGGGCCAACGTCCTGACTTTC
- TRBJ2-7 TRBV7-8 - CASSASPGRNTPYEQYF TGTGCCAGCAGCGCGAGCCCGGGACGCAACACCCCCTACGAGCAGTACTTC
few TRBJ1-4 TRBV11-1 - CASSRSRSPTNEKLFF TGTGCCAGCAGCCGCTCCCGGTCGCCAACTAATGAAAAACTGTTTTTT
few TRBJ2-5 TRBV7-8 - CASSLGWETQYF TGTGCCAGCAGCTTAGGCTGGGAGACCCAGTACTTC
many TRBJ2-7 TRBV18 TRBD1 CASSPGEGASYEQYF TGTGCCAGCTCACCCGGAGAGGGGGCTTCCTACGAGCAGTACTTC
many TRBJ1-4 TRBV12-3/TRBV12-4 - CASSLFRGLNEKLFF TGTGCCAGCAGTTTATTCCGGGGTCTTAATGAAAAACTGTTTTTT
many TRBJ1-5 TRBV3-1 - CASSQDQPQHF TGTGCCAGCAGCCAGGATCAGCCCCAGCATTTT
- TRBJ2-5 TRBV28 - CASSAPGPKETQYF TGTGCCAGCAGTGCTCCGGGCCCCAAAGAGACCCAGTACTTC
- TRBJ2-1 TRBV23-1 TRBD2 CASSHPGHRKWTSGGSEWFF TGCGCCAGCAGTCATCCGGGACACCGAAAATGGACTAGCGGGGGGTCCGAATGGTTCTTC
few TRBJ1-5 TRBV4-1 - CASSQGPTGGQPQHF TGCGCCAGCAGCCAGGGGCCAACTGGAGGGCAGCCCCAGCATTTT
few TRBJ2-5 TRBV6-1 TRBD2 CASSERASGGDLF TGTGCCAGCAGTGAGAGGGCTAGCGGGGGGGACCTCTTC
few TRBJ1-4 TRBV25-1 - CASSDLGESNEKLFF TGTGCCAGCAGTGATCTGGGAGAGAGTAATGAAAAACTGTTTTTT
few TRBJ1-5 TRBV12-3/TRBV12-4 - CASSLQGSGQPQHF TGTGCCAGCAGTTTACAGGGTTCGGGTCAGCCCCAGCATTTT
- TRBJ2-1 TRBV10-3 - CAISERDNEQFF TGTGCCATCAGTGAGAGAGACAATGAGCAGTTCTTC